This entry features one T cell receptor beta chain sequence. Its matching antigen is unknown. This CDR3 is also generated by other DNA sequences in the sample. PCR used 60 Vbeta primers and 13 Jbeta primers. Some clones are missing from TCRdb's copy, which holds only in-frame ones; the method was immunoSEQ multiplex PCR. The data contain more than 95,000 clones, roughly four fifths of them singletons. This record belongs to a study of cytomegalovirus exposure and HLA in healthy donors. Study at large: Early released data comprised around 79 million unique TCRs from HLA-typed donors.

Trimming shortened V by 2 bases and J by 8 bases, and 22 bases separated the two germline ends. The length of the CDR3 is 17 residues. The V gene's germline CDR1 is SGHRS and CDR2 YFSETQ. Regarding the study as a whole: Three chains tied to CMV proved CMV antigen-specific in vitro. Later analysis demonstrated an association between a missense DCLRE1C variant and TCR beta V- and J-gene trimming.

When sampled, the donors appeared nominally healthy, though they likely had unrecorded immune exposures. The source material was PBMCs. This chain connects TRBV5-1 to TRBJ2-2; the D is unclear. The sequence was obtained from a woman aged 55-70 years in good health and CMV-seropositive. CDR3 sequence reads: CASSFPLGKQKTGELFF. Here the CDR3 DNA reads TGCGCCAGCAGCTTCCCCCTAGGCAAACAAAAAACTGGGGAGCTGTTTTTT.